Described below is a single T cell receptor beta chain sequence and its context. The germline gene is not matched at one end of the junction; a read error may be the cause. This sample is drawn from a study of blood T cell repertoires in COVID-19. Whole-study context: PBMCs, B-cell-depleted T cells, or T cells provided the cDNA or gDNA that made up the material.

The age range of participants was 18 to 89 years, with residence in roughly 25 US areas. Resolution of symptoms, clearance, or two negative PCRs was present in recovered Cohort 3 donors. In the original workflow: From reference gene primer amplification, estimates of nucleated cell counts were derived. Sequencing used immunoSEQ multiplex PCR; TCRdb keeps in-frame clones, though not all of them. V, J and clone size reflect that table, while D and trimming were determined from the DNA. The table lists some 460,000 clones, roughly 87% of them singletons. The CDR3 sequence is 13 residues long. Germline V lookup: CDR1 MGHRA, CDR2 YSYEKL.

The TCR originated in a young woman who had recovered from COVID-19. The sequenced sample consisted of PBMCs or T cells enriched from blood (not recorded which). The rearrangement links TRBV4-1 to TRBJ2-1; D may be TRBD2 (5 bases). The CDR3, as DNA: TGCGCCAGCAGCCAAGAATTAGAGCGGCTAGCCGTCTTC. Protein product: CASSQELERLAVF.